This T cell receptor beta chain was documented in a study of blood T cell repertoires in COVID-19. Across the whole study: From the United States, Italy and Spain came samples of acute and convalescent COVID-19.

This CDR3 spans 14 amino acids. V was trimmed by 4 bases and J by 1 base, leaving 9 bases between them. Germline V CDR1 and CDR2: SNHLY, FYNNEI. In the study's own analysis: Reference gene primer amplification gave nucleated cell count estimates. The method was immunoSEQ multiplex PCR; TCRdb's version includes in-frame clones alone and lacks a portion of them. V and J calls and clone size are as listed in that table; D and trimming were resolved from the DNA. The sample lists about 180,000 clones, approximately 89% seen once, with roughly 2.4% in the top ten. This clone appeared once. This clonotype was sampled from a woman aged 40 to 49 with acute COVID-19. The chain recombines TRBV2 with TRBJ2-3; a possible D gene is TRBD2 (5 bases). Source material: PBMCs or T cells enriched from blood (not recorded which). DNA for the CDR3: TGTGCCAGCAGTGCGCTAGCTGGCACAGATACGCAGTATTTT. It is translated as CASSALAGTDTQYF.